This TCR beta chain was sequenced for a study of blood T cell repertoires in COVID-19. TCRdb's table, derived via immunoSEQ multiplex PCR, lists solely in-frame clones and lacks some. The sample lists roughly 97,000 clones, over 75% occurring once. The CDR3 extends over 15 amino acids. The ends lost 2 bases at V and 5 bases at J; junction bases unmatched: 6. The germline V gene has CDR1 MNHEY and CDR2 SVGAGI. The chain is built from TRBV6-5 and TRBJ2-7, with TRBD1 matching over 10 bases. This receptor was obtained from a human donor in a cohort sampled during active COVID-19. The sequenced material came from peripheral blood. CDR3 sequence: CASSYSGTGVNEQYF. The CDR3 DNA sequence: TGTGCCAGCAGTTACAGCGGGACAGGGGTGAACGAGCAGTACTTC.